One and the same sample provided the 30 T cell receptor beta chains below, sequenced in a study. Tregs were sorted as CD4+CD25+CD127-/low cells. TCRdb re-called the 5' RACE reads through MiXCR, storing one row per CDR3 protein. The sample shows roughly 60,000 distinct CDR3 sequences, approximately 26% of them seen only once. Sequencing was performed on tumor-infiltrating Tregs sorted from the breast tumor. The source is a female donor with breast cancer.

This clonotype has just one count. One end of the junction varies from germline; a read error may be responsible. The V call is TRBV2, the J call TRBJ1-1; 7 positions agree with TRBD1. Looked up from germline, CDR1 is SNHLY and CDR2 is FYNNEI. The CDR3 spans 13 residues. The CDR3 loop reads CASSADRNTEAYF. The CDR3 DNA sequence: TGTGCCAGCAGTGCGGACAGGAACACTGAAGCTTACTTC. The whole variable domain, filled in from reference TRBV2 and TRBJ1-1, reads EPEVTQTPSHQVTQMGQEVILRCVPISNHLYFYWYRQILGQKVEFLVSFYNNEISEKSEIFDDQFSVERPDGSNFTLKIRSTKLEDSAMYFCASSADRNTEAYFGQGTRLTVV.

CDR3: CASSVASTGLAGDETQYF. DNA of the CDR3: TGTGCCAGCAGCGTAGCATCGACGGGACTAGCGGGAGACGAGACCCAGTACTTC. The chain couples TRBV9 to TRBJ2-5, with 14 bases aligning to TRBD2. CDR1 SGDLS and CDR2 YYNGEE come from the germline V gene. Unmatched junction bases numbered 9, after V lost 0 bases and J lost 5 bases. The CDR3 is 18 residues long.

This clonotype was recorded once. The chain uses TRBV9 and TRBJ2-5; 8 bases map to TRBD2. V shed 0 bases and J 5 bases; nucleotides not matched to a gene: 6. CDR3 length: 15 amino acids. Germline CDR1 is SGDLS and CDR2 is YYNGEE. As DNA, the CDR3 is TGTGCCAGCAGCGTAGGTTACGGGAGGGCCGAGACCCAGTACTTC. The encoded protein is CASSVGYGRAETQYF.

Note on this clonotype: A read error may produce the germline difference seen at one junction end. The chain couples TRBV20-1 to TRBJ1-1, with D possibly TRBD1 on 5 matching bases. The CDR3 contains 12 residues. The germline gives CDR1 DFQATT, CDR2 SNEGSKA (reference sequence). This CDR3 is CSALGENTEAFF. CDR3 bases: TGCAGTGCTTTAGGGGAAAACACTGAAGCCTTCTTT.

By its share, this clonotype is medium-sized. The chain carries TRBV7-2 and TRBJ1-4; no clear D. V was pared by 1 base and J by 0 bases, with 12 bases between. Germline V gives CDR1 SGHTA, CDR2 FQGNSA. The CDR3 has 17 residues. The CDR3 region is CASSLERQAATNEKLFF. CDR3 DNA: TGTGCCAGCAGCTTAGAGAGGCAGGCTGCAACTAATGAAAAACTGTTTTTT.

The chain uses TRBV6-5 and TRBJ1-1; no firm D call. The V and J ends lost 5 bases and 2 bases respectively, with 12 bases between them. The CDR3 sequence is 14 residues long. From germline, CDR1 is MNHEY and CDR2 SVGAGI. The CDR3 DNA sequence: TGTGCCAGCAGTCGGACCGACTCCAACACTGAAGCTTTCTTT. Its protein product is CASSRTDSNTEAFF.

This rearrangement joins TRBV6-1 to TRBJ1-1; 7 nucleotides match TRBD1. V gave up 6 bases and J gave up 1 base; unmatched junction bases: 17. The CDR3 totals 18 residues. Germline loops: CDR1 MNHNS, CDR2 SASEGT. This CDR3 is CASSWQGQGVRKNTEAFF. The CDR3 DNA follows: TGTGCCAGCAGCTGGCAGGGGCAGGGGGTGAGGAAGAACACTGAAGCTTTCTTT.

This clonotype showed up just a few times. The chain has TRBV5-1 and TRBJ1-1; D uncertain. Germline loops: CDR1 SGHRS, CDR2 YFSETQ. The V end was cut by 0 bases, the J end by 3 bases, with 6 bases between. CDR3 size: 13 residues. CDR3 nucleotides: TGCGCCAGCAGCTTGGATGGGGACACTGAAGCTTTCTTT. It is translated as CASSLDGDTEAFF.

Ten or more counts support this clonotype. The J gene is TRBJ1-4, the V gene TRBV4-2; D gene unclear. This CDR3 is built from 13 residues. The V and J ends lost 7 bases and 8 bases respectively, with 14 bases between them. Germline V gene data show CDR1 as LGHNA and CDR2 as YNFKEQ. The CDR3 reads CASTTKGGEKLFF. CDR3 bases: TGTGCCAGCACCACAAAGGGCGGGGAAAAACTGTTTTTT.

On this clonotype: At one of its ends the junction is not consistent with the germline gene, which may arise from a read error. The CDR3 DNA sequence: TGTGCCAGCTTACTAGCGGGAGGGCCTCAAGCCGGGGAGCGGTTTTTT. Protein: CASLLAGGPQAGERFF. This rearrangement joins TRBV12-3 or TRBV12-4 to TRBJ2-2, with 13 bases fitting TRBD2. The CDR3 covers 16 residues.

The chain links TRBV7-3 to TRBJ1-4; 8 nucleotides line up with TRBD1. From germline, CDR1 is SGHTA and CDR2 FQGTGA. J lost 8 bases, V lost 4 bases, and 6 bases had no gene match. This CDR3 comprises 14 residues. CDR3: CASSSQGGGEKLFF. In nucleotides, the CDR3 is TGTGCCAGCAGCTCACAGGGGGGAGGCGAAAAACTGTTTTTT.

The chain couples TRBV6-1 to TRBJ2-5; 7 nucleotides agree with TRBD2. Germline V gene sequence: CDR1 MNHNS, CDR2 SASEGT. V lost 0 bases to trimming and J lost 5 bases; unmatched junction nucleotides: 0. CDR3 size: 13 residues. The CDR3 here is CASSEARGETQYF. In DNA form, the CDR3 reads TGTGCCAGCAGTGAAGCGCGGGGGGAGACCCAGTACTTC.

This clonotype was seen a handful of times. This rearrangement joins TRBV5-4 to TRBJ2-5; TRBD1 matches 10 bases. This CDR3 contains 18 residues. Losses at the gene ends were 2 bases for V and 4 bases for J; bases not matched to a gene: 14. In germline, CDR1 is SGHNT, CDR2 YYREEE (reference sequence). CDR3 nucleotide sequence: TGTGCCAGCAGCTTTTGGGACAGGGGCCTGCCAGGCCGAGAGACCCAGTACTTC. Amino acids: CASSFWDRGLPGRETQYF. Combining the CDR3 with reference TRBV5-4 and TRBJ2-5 gives the whole variable domain ETGVTQSPTHLIKTRGQQVTLRCSSQSGHNTVSWYQQALGQGPQFIFQYYREEENGRGNFPPRFSGLQFPNYSSELNVNALELDDSALYLCASSFWDRGLPGRETQYFGPGTRLLVL.

This clonotype showed up many times. The rearrangement joins TRBV6-5 to TRBJ1-1; D perhaps matches TRBD1 (5 bases). The CDR3 has 13 residues. V lost 8 bases to trimming and J lost 5 bases, with 15 bases between them. Germline CDR1 and CDR2: MNHEY and SVGAGI. CDR3 residues: CASWDVSGTEAFF. The CDR3 coding sequence is TGTGCCAGCTGGGACGTAAGTGGGACTGAAGCTTTCTTT.

This CDR3 is CASSAEAGYTEAFF. The CDR3 DNA follows: TGTGCCAGCAGCGCTGAAGCGGGGTACACTGAAGCTTTCTTT. This chain joins TRBV2 and TRBJ1-1; D remains ambiguous. CDR3 length: 14 amino acids. In germline, CDR1 is SNHLY, CDR2 FYNNEI. V lost 6 bases and J lost 3, with 14 bases in between.

As concerns this clonotype: At one end the junction does not follow the germline gene, possibly because of a read error. V and J are TRBV7-7 and TRBJ2-5, with D perhaps TRBD2 (6 bases). This CDR3 is built from 14 residues. The germline CDR1 and CDR2 sequences are SSHAT and FNYEAQ (reference sequence). CDR3 sequence: CASSLVGTQETQYF. The CDR3, as DNA: TGTGCTAGCAGCTTAGTAGGGACTCAAGAGACCCAGTACTTC.

In its sample, this clonotype was seen a few times. This rearrangement joins TRBV12-3 or TRBV12-4 to TRBJ1-1; no clear D gene. V shed 6 bases and J shed 6 bases, with 14 bases lying between them. The CDR3 covers 13 residues. The CDR3 loop reads CASSRTENAEAFF. In DNA, the CDR3 is TGTGCCAGCAGCAGAACGGAGAATGCTGAAGCTTTCTTT.

This chain connects TRBV3-1 to TRBJ2-5; D possibly matches TRBD1 or TRBD2 (5 bases each). Germline-derived CDR1 and CDR2 are LGHDT and YNNKEL (reference sequence). This CDR3 contains 14 residues. V was pared by 4 bases and J by 1 base, with 10 bases between. The chain's CDR3 is CASSPRGLQETQYF. As DNA, the CDR3 is TGTGCCAGCAGCCCTCGGGGCCTCCAAGAGACCCAGTACTTC.

J is TRBJ2-3 and V is TRBV6-2 or TRBV6-3; 9 bases are a match to TRBD2. From germline, CDR1 is MNHEY and CDR2 SVGEGT. J lost 2 bases, V lost 4 bases, and 4 bases had no gene match. The length of the CDR3 is 15 residues. The CDR3 protein is CASSLGGRDTDTQYF. CDR3 nucleotides: TGTGCCAGCAGTTTGGGCGGGAGGGACACAGATACGCAGTATTTT.

This clonotype qualifies as medium-sized. V and J are TRBV6-1 and TRBJ2-4; perhaps D is TRBD1 or TRBD2 (5 bases each). Trimming cost V 5 bases and J 0 bases, with 14 bases left between them. The CDR3 runs 16 residues. From germline, CDR1 is MNHNS and CDR2 SASEGT. CDR3 sequence: CASSPLGPLAKNIQYF. In nucleotides, the CDR3 is TGTGCCAGCAGTCCGCTGGGACCGCTAGCCAAAAACATTCAGTACTTC.

There are a few counts of this clonotype. J is TRBJ2-2 and V is TRBV4-1; 8 nucleotides agree with TRBD1. Germline CDR1 is MGHRA and CDR2 is YSYEKL. This CDR3 region has 15 residues. Unmatched junction bases numbered 7, after V lost 4 bases and J lost 6 bases. The CDR3, as DNA: TGCGCCAGCAGCCTGGGGACAGGTGTACCCGGGGAGCTGTTTTTT. Encoded protein: CASSLGTGVPGELFF.

This clonotype was found many times. V and J are TRBV9 and TRBJ2-5; 13 bases align to TRBD2. The CDR3 length is 17 residues. V dropped 2 bases and J dropped 1; count of bases not matched to a gene: 5. Germline CDR1 and CDR2: SGDLS and YYNGEE. CDR3 DNA sequence: TGTGCCAGCAGCGTCGGAGGGACTAGCGGGACCCAAGAGACCCAGTACTTC. Translated, it gives CASSVGGTSGTQETQYF.

This clonotype occurred a few times. The J gene is TRBJ1-2, the V gene TRBV6-5; D is undetermined. V lost 6 bases and J lost 5, with 7 bases in between. Germline-derived CDR1 and CDR2 are MNHEY and SVGAGI. The CDR3 sequence is 11 residues long. The CDR3 coding sequence is TGTGCCAGCAGGCCGACTTATGGCTACACCTTC. As protein: CASRPTYGYTF.

This clonotype appeared a single time. The J gene is TRBJ1-1, the V gene TRBV5-1; 7 bases are shared with TRBD1. V lost 7 bases and J lost 0; bases outside the gene matches: 6. This CDR3 contains 14 residues. Per germline, CDR1 SGHRS and CDR2 YFSETQ. The CDR3, as DNA: TGCGCCAGCCACACAGGGGCCGTGAACACTGAAGCTTTCTTT. Amino acids: CASHTGAVNTEAFF.

There are many counts of this clonotype. The V and J genes are TRBV7-3 and TRBJ2-1, with D uncertain. This CDR3 region has 14 residues. Trimming took 2 bases from V and 9 from J, leaving 14 bases between them. Germline-derived CDR1 and CDR2 are SGHTA and FQGTGA. CDR3 bases: TGTGCCAGCAGCTTAGGGCCCACCGGCGGTGAGCAGTTCTTC. This gives the protein CASSLGPTGGEQFF.

The chain has TRBV30 and TRBJ2-1; TRBD1 matches 9 bases. The CDR3 totals 16 residues. The germline V gene encodes CDR1 GTSNPN and CDR2 SVGIG (reference sequence). Germline trimming cut 1 base from V and 8 bases from J; bases unmatched to any gene: 12. The CDR3 coding sequence is TGTGCCTGGAGTGGGTCAGGACAGGGGTTTTGGGATGAGCAGTTCTTC. Protein product: CAWSGSGQGFWDEQFF.

This clonotype appeared many times. J is TRBJ1-3 and V is TRBV15; D remains ambiguous. This CDR3 region has 15 residues. CDR1 is LNHNV and CDR2 is YYDKDF in the germline V gene (reference sequence). Trimming left V 0 bases short and J 1 base short, with 7 bases between. In DNA form, the CDR3 reads TGTGCCACCAGCAGAGAAAAAGGGTCTGGAAACACCATATATTTT. Residues: CATSREKGSGNTIYF.

This chain links TRBV7-6 with TRBJ2-1; 8 bases match TRBD2. This CDR3 has 15 amino acids. Per germline, CDR1 SGHVS and CDR2 FNYEAQ. V shed 4 bases, J shed 8 bases, and the junction held 10 bases outside the gene matches. The CDR3 spells CASSSGTSWTHEQFF. CDR3 coding DNA: TGTGCCAGCAGCTCTGGGACTAGTTGGACCCATGAGCAGTTCTTC.

The chain uses TRBV29-1 and TRBJ2-5, with 9 bases identical to TRBD1. Trimming took 7 bases from V and 4 from J; bases not matched to a gene: 7. Germline V gene sequence: CDR1 SQVTM, CDR2 ANQGSEA. The CDR3 spans 13 residues. The CDR3 nucleotides are TGCAGCGGTAGGGACAGGGCTGGAGAGACCCAGTACTTC. It translates to CSGRDRAGETQYF.

Notes on this clonotype: Being one base from a much bigger clone, this may be a read error. V is TRBV10-2 and J is TRBJ2-1, with a possible D match to TRBD1 (5 bases). Germline CDR1 is WSHSY and CDR2 is SAAADI. Trimming removed 8 bases at V and 13 bases at J, with 21 bases between. This CDR3 comprises 13 residues. CDR3 in DNA: TGCGCCAGCTACTTGGAAGGGGCGGATAGCCAGTTCTTC. Amino acid sequence: CASYLEGADSQFF.